The 27 T cell receptor beta chains below come from one sample, sequenced in a study of T cell clonotyping in hematopoietic cell transplantation. The time point: recipient sample about 28 days before transplant, after cytoreduction. The protocol was immunoSEQ multiplex PCR, while the TCRdb copy is restricted to in-frame clones and leaves out a portion. The sample has approximately 22,000 clones, almost 90% seen once. Sample: peripheral blood mononuclear cells, taken before stem cell transplant. The receptors were sampled from a young man with biphenotypic leukemia. Some clones in this sample may be carry-over from other donors' samples.

V is TRBV4-2 and J is TRBJ2-2; 7 bases agree with TRBD2. Trimming removed 3 bases from V and 3 bases from J; junction bases left unmatched: 10. In germline, CDR1 is LGHNA, CDR2 YNFKEQ. This CDR3 has 17 residues. Here the CDR3 DNA reads TGTGCCAGCAGCCACGTAACCCGGGGGGTGGACACCGGGGAGCTGTTTTTT. Residues: CASSHVTRGVDTGELFF.

This sequence joins TRBV6-4 and TRBJ2-6; 11 nucleotides line up with TRBD1. V lost 4 bases, J lost 2 bases, and 1 base stayed unmatched. Germline CDR1 and CDR2: MRHNA and SNTAGT. This CDR3 has 16 residues. The CDR3 here is CASSGTGGAGANVLTF. In DNA, the CDR3 is TGTGCCAGCAGTGGGACAGGGGGCGCTGGGGCCAACGTCCTGACTTTC.

In this sample, this clone turned up a few times. The chain recombines TRBV12-5 with TRBJ2-2; D not resolved. This CDR3 is built from 15 residues. V was trimmed by 7 bases and J by 1 base, leaving 13 bases between them. The germline gives CDR1 LGHNT, CDR2 FRNRAP. In DNA form, the CDR3 reads TGTGCTAGTGCCGCCCCGACATGGAACACCGGGGAGCTGTTTTTT. Protein product: CASAAPTWNTGELFF.

V gene TRBV30 combines with J gene TRBJ2-7, with 8 bases aligning to TRBD2. This CDR3 is built from 14 residues. V lost 5 bases and J lost 3; bases outside the gene matches: 9. In germline, CDR1 is GTSNPN, CDR2 SVGIG (reference sequence). The CDR3 loop reads CAWAPGLEFYEQYF. DNA for the CDR3: TGTGCCTGGGCCCCGGGACTAGAGTTCTACGAGCAGTACTTC.

The genes are TRBV29-1 and TRBJ2-3; 8 bases match TRBD1. The CDR3 is 13 residues long. The germline V gene encodes CDR1 SQVTM and CDR2 ANQGSEA. V shed 7 bases and J 0 bases; nucleotides not matched to a gene: 3. The CDR3 region is CSGDRTSTDTQYF. The CDR3 region has the DNA TGCAGCGGGGACAGGACGAGCACAGATACGCAGTATTTT.

Details on this clone: A read error may account for a junction end that differs from germline. CDR3 nucleotides: TGTGCCAGTAGTATAGATCGCTACGCCCCTGACGCTTTCTTT. Translating it yields CASSIDRYAPDAFF. V gene TRBV19 combines with J gene TRBJ1-1, with D unclear. This CDR3 region has 14 residues. CDR1 is LNHDA and CDR2 is SQIVND in the germline V gene (reference sequence).

The sample holds a few counts of this clone. This chain joins TRBV6-1 and TRBJ1-2; 7 bases agree with TRBD1. Germline V CDR1 and CDR2: MNHNS, SASEGT. The V and J ends lost 1 base and 6 bases, in that order; junction bases with no gene match: 2. The CDR3 has 13 residues. As DNA, the CDR3 is TGTGCCAGCAGTGAAGGGACAGGAGATGGCTACACCTTC. Encoded protein: CASSEGTGDGYTF.

The rearrangement joins TRBV13 to TRBJ1-1; weak D call: TRBD1 (6 bases). From germline, CDR1 is PRHDT and CDR2 FYEKMQ (reference sequence). The CDR3 has 15 residues. Trimming took 1 base from V and 6 from J, leaving 15 bases between them. The CDR3 spells CASSLESRGESEAFF. DNA for the CDR3: TGTGCCAGCAGCTTAGAATCCAGGGGAGAGTCTGAAGCTTTCTTT. Using reference TRBV13 and TRBJ1-1 for the parts outside the CDR3, the full variable domain is AAGVIQSPRHLIKEKRETATLKCYPIPRHDTVYWYQQGPGQDPQFLISFYEKMQSDKGSIPDRFSAQQFSDYHSELNMSSLELGDSALYFCASSLESRGESEAFFGQGTRLTVV.

The chain employs TRBV5-4 and TRBJ2-7; D might be TRBD2 (6 bases). V gave up 0 bases and J gave up 6 bases, with 10 bases separating them. Germline assignment: CDR1 SGHNT and CDR2 YYREEE (reference sequence). The length of the CDR3 is 13 residues. The chain's CDR3 is CASSLGDWSEQYF. The CDR3 coding sequence is TGTGCCAGCAGCTTGGGGGACTGGTCCGAGCAGTACTTC.

V and J are TRBV6-5 and TRBJ1-2; no firm D call. V was trimmed by 5 bases and J by 4 bases, leaving 14 bases between them. The germline V gene has CDR1 MNHEY and CDR2 SVGAGI. The CDR3 has 14 amino acids. This CDR3 reads CASSAVGGSYGYTF. The DNA for the CDR3 is TGTGCCAGCAGTGCGGTGGGAGGATCCTATGGCTACACCTTC.

V gene TRBV19 combines with J gene TRBJ2-3; the D gene is possibly TRBD1 (5 bases). Germline V CDR1 and CDR2: LNHDA, SQIVND (reference sequence). V was pared by 7 bases and J by 3 bases, with 11 bases between. This CDR3 has 13 residues. The CDR3 here is CASKPGRTDTQYF. The CDR3 DNA is TGTGCCAGTAAGCCAGGGCGAACAGATACGCAGTATTTT.

V and J are TRBV2 and TRBJ2-5; D ambiguous. This CDR3 has 13 amino acids. Trimming took off 7 bases at V and 3 bases at J, with 12 bases between the two ends. Germline CDR1 SNHLY, CDR2 FYNNEI. The CDR3 protein is CASNLEVEETQYF. The CDR3 DNA is TGTGCCAGCAACCTTGAGGTTGAAGAGACCCAGTACTTC.

The genes are TRBV25-1 and TRBJ1-1; TRBD1 matches 10 bases. J gave up 6 bases and V 1 base, and 5 bases lay outside the gene matches. Germline loops: CDR1 MGHDK, CDR2 SYGVNS. CDR3 length equals 15 residues. As DNA, the CDR3 is TGTGCCAGCAGTGAATTGACAGGGGGCGCCTCTGAAGCTTTCTTT. Translation gives CASSELTGGASEAFF.

The CDR3 DNA follows: TGCAGTGCTTTCTACCTTGACGAGCAGTTCTTC. It yields the protein CSAFYLDEQFF. This chain connects TRBV20-1 to TRBJ2-1; D gene uncertain. The V end was cut by 5 bases, the J end by 10 bases, with 12 bases between. Germline V gene lookup returns CDR1 DFQATT and CDR2 SNEGSKA (reference sequence). CDR3 length: 11 residues.

V usage is TRBV19 and J usage is TRBJ2-2, with D hard to call. In germline, CDR1 is LNHDA, CDR2 SQIVND (reference sequence). CDR3 size: 13 residues. Trimming took off 7 bases at V and 3 bases at J, with 9 bases between the two ends. CDR3 region: CASNGGYTGELFF. As DNA, the CDR3 is TGTGCCAGTAACGGCGGATACACCGGGGAGCTGTTTTTT. The full variable domain, in which reference TRBV19 and TRBJ2-2 provide the parts outside the CDR3, is DGGITQSPKYLFRKEGQNVTLSCEQNLNHDAMYWYRQDPGQGLRLIYYSQIVNDFQKGDIAEGYSVSREKKESFPLTVTSAQKNPTAFYLCASNGGYTGELFFGEGSRLTVL.

The V call is TRBV6-5, the J call TRBJ1-1; 8 nucleotides align to TRBD1. The CDR3 extends over 15 amino acids. The junction had 10 bases not matched to a gene; V was cut back by 6 bases and J by 4 bases. Germline values: CDR1 MNHEY, CDR2 SVGAGI. CDR3 residues: CASSPPLDRGTEAFF. The CDR3 DNA reads TGTGCCAGCAGCCCCCCCCTCGACAGGGGCACTGAAGCTTTCTTT.

This chain uses TRBV30 with TRBJ2-7, with TRBD1 identical over 7 bases. The length of the CDR3 is 17 residues. Looked up from germline, CDR1 is GTSNPN and CDR2 is SVGIG (reference sequence). V dropped 2 bases and J dropped 0; count of bases not matched to a gene: 13. CDR3 protein: CAWSSGQITGFSYEQYF. CDR3 DNA sequence: TGTGCCTGGAGTTCGGGACAGATAACAGGGTTCTCCTACGAGCAGTACTTC.

This clone came up once. This sequence joins TRBV4-3 and TRBJ2-7; D is possibly TRBD2 (6 bases). The CDR3 has 13 residues. Trimming stripped 8 bases from V and 3 bases from J, with 14 bases between. In germline, CDR1 is LGHNA, CDR2 YSLEER. The CDR3 here is CASFTGLLYEQYF. In DNA, the CDR3 is TGCGCCAGCTTCACGGGACTCCTCTACGAGCAGTACTTC.

The chain links TRBV4-1 to TRBJ1-1, with TRBD1 as a possible D gene (5 bases). The CDR3 has 16 amino acids. The V gene lost 4 bases and the J gene lost 0 bases, with 15 bases spanning the gap. Germline CDR1 is MGHRA and CDR2 is YSYEKL. The CDR3 region is CASSRGALRMNTEAFF. Written as DNA, the CDR3 is TGCGCCAGCAGCCGAGGGGCGCTCCGCATGAACACTGAAGCTTTCTTT.

CDR3 sequence: CASSYGSRDSSYEQYF. For the CDR3, the DNA is TGTGCCAGCAGTTACGGGAGTCGGGACAGTTCCTACGAGCAGTACTTC. The chain uses TRBV6-6 and TRBJ2-7; 7 bases agree with TRBD1. Germline V gene data show CDR1 as MNHNY and CDR2 as SVGAGI (reference sequence). V was pared by 2 bases and J by 1 base, with 8 bases of the junction left unmatched. CDR3 size: 16 residues.

DNA of the CDR3: TGTGCCAGCAGTCCCCGCGGTCGTCAGCCCCAGCATTTT. Its translation is CASSPRGRQPQHF. The rearrangement links TRBV6-5 to TRBJ1-5; D not resolved. V lost 5 bases, J lost 6 bases, and 11 bases lay in between. CDR1 MNHEY and CDR2 SVGAGI come from the germline V gene. This CDR3 contains 13 residues.

The chain is built from TRBV13 and TRBJ2-3; 9 bases are shared with TRBD2. CDR1 and CDR2 from the germline V gene are PRHDT and FYEKMQ (reference sequence). V lost 5 bases to trimming and J lost 1 base; unmatched junction nucleotides: 4. The CDR3 is 15 amino acids. CDR3 nucleotides: TGTGCCAGCAGCCCCAGACTAGCGGGCACAGATACGCAGTATTTT. This encodes CASSPRLAGTDTQYF.

This chain uses TRBV29-1 with TRBJ2-3; 7 bases align to TRBD1. V lost 1 base, J lost 6 bases, and 10 bases stayed unmatched. The CDR3 loop spans 15 amino acids. In germline, CDR1 is SQVTM, CDR2 ANQGSEA. The CDR3, as DNA: TGCAGCGTTGAAGGGACAGGCCGTTCGTACGATACGCAGTATTTT. It codes for CSVEGTGRSYDTQYF.

The V call is TRBV11-2, the J call TRBJ2-5, with 12 bases aligning to TRBD2. Germline CDR1 and CDR2: SGHAT and FQNNGV. Trimming cost V 5 bases and J 5 bases; bases outside gene matches: 12. The CDR3 spans 17 residues. For the CDR3, the DNA is TGTGCCAGCAGCCCGCCGACTAGCGGGGGAGGGTGGGAGACCCAGTACTTC. Protein: CASSPPTSGGGWETQYF.

The V call is TRBV29-1, the J call TRBJ2-3, with TRBD2 as a possible D gene (5 bases). This CDR3 contains 14 residues. The V gene lost 3 bases and the J gene lost 6 bases, with 16 bases spanning the gap. The V gene's germline CDR1 is SQVTM and CDR2 ANQGSEA. CDR3 sequence reads: CSVEVSTRGDTQYF. DNA of the CDR3: TGCAGCGTTGAGGTCTCTACGAGAGGGGATACGCAGTATTTT.

The CDR3 DNA reads as TGTGCCAGCAGTTATCAACCCGACGCCCGGGTCGAGCAGTACTTC. Its protein product is CASSYQPDARVEQYF. This chain uses TRBV6-5 with TRBJ2-7; D gene ambiguous. The germline gives CDR1 MNHEY, CDR2 SVGAGI. The length of the CDR3 is 15 residues. V was shortened by 3 bases and J by 6 bases, with 18 bases between the two germline ends.

The rearrangement uses TRBV6-5 and TRBJ1-4, with a weak D call TRBD1 (5 bases). Between the trimmed V and J ends, which lost 10 bases and 13 bases, there was a span of 25 bases. Germline lookup yields CDR1 MNHEY and CDR2 SVGAGI. The CDR3 is 14 amino acids. The CDR3 bases are TGTGCCACAAGACGGGGGGAAGCAGCAGTTGGACTGTTTTTT. As protein: CATRRGEAAVGLFF.